This T cell receptor (beta chain) comes out of a study of blood T cell repertoires in COVID-19. Study context: The United States, Italy and Spain were the sources of the acute and convalescent COVID-19 samples. T cells, B-cell-depleted T cells, or PBMCs supplied cDNA or gDNA.

Germline lookup yields CDR1 LGHDT and CDR2 YNNKEL (reference sequence). The CDR3 is 13 amino acids. V was trimmed by 4 bases and J by 4 bases, leaving 10 bases between them. Per the original data handling: The assay estimated nucleated cells by amplifying reference gene primers. Clones were read by immunoSEQ multiplex PCR, and TCRdb kept only the in-frame ones, dropping some. D and trimming come from the DNA, and the V and J calls and clone size come from that table. Of 75,000 or so clones in the sample, 70% to 90% were seen once. Sequencing was carried out using peripheral blood. This sequence joins TRBV3-1 (or the pseudogene TRBV3-2) and TRBJ2-5; D perhaps matches TRBD2 (5 bases). The source of this sequence is a man between 65 and 80 years old with acute or convalescent COVID-19. The CDR3 reads CASSRGRGETQYF. The CDR3 coding sequence is TGTGCCAGCAGCCGAGGTCGGGGAGAGACCCAGTACTTC.